This T cell receptor (beta chain) was profiled in a study of human T cells and chemical hapten exposure. Study as a whole: Cases of alopecia areata, totalis or universalis occurred in a predominantly female patient group.

Whole-study findings and limits: The formation of large CDR3 similarity clusters by expanded TCRs significantly exceeded that of controls.

TCRdb processed the RACE reads anew with MiXCR; each CDR3 protein has one entry. The repertoire consists of 340,000 or so distinct CDR3 sequences, with about 7% occurring once and the leading ten covering 8.4%. Ten or more counts support this clonotype. Its target is not known. This sample's time point: patch test 1, 2 weeks after DPC sensitization. Treatment defined: therapeutic diphenylcyclopropenone sensitization with weekly scalp DPC. Investigators collected blood before applying each patch test. It was from unfractionated whole blood that total RNA was extracted. Trimming took 0 bases from V and 4 from J, leaving 28 bases between them. This CDR3 has 20 amino acids. The germline V gene encodes CDR1 LGHNA and CDR2 YSLEER.

This clonotype was obtained from a young woman with alopecia areata. Some clones in this sample may be carry-over from other donors' samples. The material sequenced was whole blood, taken in connection with sensitization to the hapten diphenylcyclopropenone (DPC). This chain uses TRBV4-3 with TRBJ2-7; D remains ambiguous. DNA for the CDR3: TGCGCCAGCAGCCAAGATTTAAGGAATAGGGCCATCACCCTAGGGTACGAGCAGTACTTC. Its translation: CASSQDLRNRAITLGYEQYF.